This passage covers 4 T cell receptor beta chains from one sample sequenced in a study of blood T cell repertoires in COVID-19. Profiling relied on immunoSEQ multiplex PCR, and the TCRdb table lists in-frame clones only, not all of them. The data hold tens of thousands of clones, with roughly 85% observed a single time. The sequencing input was peripheral blood. These receptor sequences come from a man aged 25 to 45 with acute or convalescent COVID-19.

The chain couples TRBV5-6 to TRBJ2-7; D remains ambiguous. Germline V lookup: CDR1 SGHDT, CDR2 YYEEEE. The ends were cut back, 0 bases at V and 4 bases at J, with 5 bases in the middle. The CDR3 is 12 residues long. Here the CDR3 DNA reads TGTGCCAGCAGCTTGGGGCAGTACGAGCAGTACTTC. It encodes CASSLGQYEQYF. The variable domain in full, with the rest retrieved from reference TRBV5-6 and TRBJ2-7, is DAGVTQSPTHLIKTRGQQVTLRCSPKSGHDTVSWYQQALGQGPQFIFQYYEEEERQRGNFPDRFSGHQFPNYSSELNVNALLLGDSALYLCASSLGQYEQYFGPGTRLTVT.

V is TRBV3-1 (or the pseudogene TRBV3-2) and J is TRBJ2-1, with D possibly TRBD2 on 6 matching bases. The CDR3 has 17 amino acids. The V and J ends lost 0 bases and 8 bases respectively, with 20 bases between them. CDR1 and CDR2 (germline): LGHDT, YNNKEL (reference sequence). The DNA for the CDR3 is TGTGCCAGCAGCCAAGAACGATCCCGACTAGATCCGGATGAGCAGTTCTTC. Residues: CASSQERSRLDPDEQFF.

Comment on this clone: A read error may account for a junction end that differs from germline. The sample carries other DNA sequences with the same CDR3. Here the CDR3 reads CASSLTSANTGELFF. The CDR3 region has the DNA TGTGCCAGCAGCCTCACTAGCGCCAACACCGGGGAACTGTTTTTT. V is TRBV4-2 and J is TRBJ2-2, with 7 bases that match TRBD2. The length of the CDR3 is 15 residues. The germline CDR1 and CDR2 sequences are LGHNA and YNFKEQ.

The rearrangement links TRBV2 to TRBJ1-5; unclear D gene. Germline V gene lookup returns CDR1 SNHLY and CDR2 FYNNEI. This CDR3 region has 13 residues. V dropped 7 bases and J dropped 0 bases, with 7 bases sitting between them. CDR3 DNA: TGTGCCAGCACGATAGATAGCAATCAGCCCCAGCATTTT. Translating gives CASTIDSNQPQHF.